The T cell receptor beta chain described here comes from a study of graft-versus-host responses after intestinal transplantation. The CDR3 sequence is 16 residues long. Germline V gene sequence: CDR1 SGDLS, CDR2 YYNGEE. V was clipped by 0 bases and J by 8 bases; unmatched bases: 8. Data came from immunoSEQ multiplex PCR; TCRdb stores just in-frame clones and leaves some out. The sample contains about 40,000 clones, 93% of which appear only once. The chain joins TRBV9 to TRBJ2-1, with 10 bases that match TRBD2. The material sequenced was PBMCs, taken approximately 740 days after intestinal transplantation. This sequence originates from a human patient who received an intestinal transplant, so some T cells may come from the graft donor. In nucleotides, the CDR3 is TGTGCCAGCAGCGTAGCGGGAGCGGGAGGGGGCCATGAGCAGTTCTTC. Translating it yields CASSVAGAGGGHEQFF.